The source of this T cell receptor beta chain is a study of blood T cell repertoires in COVID-19. Turning to the study itself: T cells, B-cell-depleted T cells, or PBMCs provided the cDNA or gDNA that served as material.

Germline values: CDR1 LNHDA, CDR2 SQIVND (reference sequence). CDR3 length: 13 amino acids. The germline V and J ends were trimmed by 7 bases and 4 bases, with 13 bases remaining between them. As handled by the study authors: Amplification of reference gene primers was used by the study to estimate nucleated cell counts. Repertoires were generated with immunoSEQ multiplex PCR, while TCRdb's copy carries only in-frame clones and drops some. V and J calls and clone size are given by that table; D and trimming were obtained from the DNA. Of 90,000 to 150,000 clones in the sample, over 75% were seen once.

V and J are TRBV19 and TRBJ1-2, with a possible D match to TRBD1 (6 bases). Sequencing was carried out using peripheral blood. This sequence originates from a man older than 75 with acute or convalescent COVID-19. CDR3 DNA sequence: TGTGCCAGTATACAGGGATCTCCCTATGGCTACACCTTC. It translates to CASIQGSPYGYTF.